These 9 T cell receptor beta chains were all obtained from the same sample, sequenced in a study of T cells in Graves' hyperthyroidism and ophthalmopathy. Amplified TCR beta CDR3 regions derived from RNA transcripts. In the first-round RT-PCR of the TCR CDR3, the HTBI primer set was used. One entry per CDR3 protein, called by TCRdb with MiXCR from the multiplex PCR reads. The sample has around 600,000 distinct CDR3 sequences, roughly 14% seen once. The sequenced sample was blood. These receptors all come from a woman aged 50 to 60 with Graves' ophthalmopathy.

This clonotype was seen many times. J is TRBJ1-2 and V is TRBV18, with a possible D match to TRBD1 (5 bases). The CDR3 covers 14 residues. V lost 0 bases and J 6 bases, leaving 11 bases between the germline ends. Per germline, CDR1 KGHSH and CDR2 LQKENI. In nucleotides, the CDR3 is TGTGCCAGCTCACCACCGGGGGGTTTCGATGGCTACACCTTC. This sequence encodes CASSPPGGFDGYTF.

In its sample, this clonotype was seen many times. This rearrangement joins TRBV29-1 to TRBJ2-3, with TRBD1 identical over 7 bases. CDR1 is SQVTM, CDR2 ANQGSEA, per germline. The CDR3 covers 12 residues. J gave up 4 bases and V 5 bases, and 3 bases lay outside the gene matches. The DNA of the CDR3 is TGCAGCGTTATTACAGGGGCAGATACGCAGTATTTT. Translated, it gives CSVITGADTQYF.

The genes are TRBV25-1 and TRBJ2-2; 10 bases align to TRBD2. There are 15 residues in the CDR3. With V trimmed by 6 bases and J by 7 bases, 8 bases remained unmatched. In germline, CDR1 is MGHDK, CDR2 SYGVNS. The CDR3 here is CASRESGRAGGELFF. Here the CDR3 DNA reads TGTGCCAGCAGGGAGAGCGGGAGGGCCGGCGGGGAGCTGTTTTTT.

Details on this clonotype: This may stem from a read error, because a much larger clone lies one nucleotide away. This sequence joins TRBV4-3 and TRBJ1-1, with D perhaps TRBD1 (5 bases). V lost 0 bases to trimming and J lost 3 bases, with 11 bases between them. The CDR3 has 15 amino acids. Germline CDR1 is LGHNA and CDR2 is YSLEER. The CDR3, as DNA: TGCGCCAGCAGCCAAGATGAGGGGTTGGACACTGAAGCTTTCTTT. Amino acids: CASSQDEGLDTEAFF.

A few counts support this clonotype. The J gene is TRBJ2-3, the V gene TRBV9; no clear D. The CDR3 length is 14 residues. The V end lost 1 base, the J end lost 2 bases, and 8 bases lay between the germline ends. Germline assignment: CDR1 SGDLS and CDR2 YYNGEE. For the CDR3, the DNA is TGTGCCAGCAGCGTAACCAGTGACACAGATACGCAGTATTTT. The encoded protein is CASSVTSDTDTQYF. Supplemented by reference TRBV9 and TRBJ2-3, the full variable domain reads DSGVTQTPKHLITATGQRVTLRCSPRSGDLSVYWYQQSLDQGLQFLIQYYNGEERAKGNILERFSAQQFPDLHSELNLSSLELGDSALYFCASSVTSDTDTQYFGPGTRLTVL.

This clonotype has ten or more counts. The J gene is TRBJ2-3, the V gene TRBV2; 9 bases map to TRBD2. CDR1 SNHLY and CDR2 FYNNEI come from the germline V gene. The length of the CDR3 is 14 residues. V shed 6 bases and J 3 bases; nucleotides not matched to a gene: 4. CDR3 DNA sequence: TGTGCCAGCAGAGGACTAGCGTCGACAGATACGCAGTATTTT. Protein product: CASRGLASTDTQYF. Full variable domain (remainder filled in from reference TRBV2 and TRBJ2-3): EPEVTQTPSHQVTQMGQEVILRCVPISNHLYFYWYRQILGQKVEFLVSFYNNEISEKSEIFDDQFSVERPDGSNFTLKIRSTKLEDSAMYFCASRGLASTDTQYFGPGTRLTVL.

The V gene is TRBV6-1, the J gene TRBJ2-2, with a possible D match to TRBD1 (6 bases). The CDR3 consists of 15 residues. The germline gives CDR1 MNHNS, CDR2 SASEGT. V lost 6 bases and J lost 2, with 13 bases in between. CDR3 DNA sequence: TGTGCCAGCAGCCGGGACACGACTAACACCGGGGAGCTGTTTTTT. This gives the protein CASSRDTTNTGELFF.

There are a few counts of this clonotype. V usage is TRBV5-1 and J usage is TRBJ2-2, with 8 bases identical to TRBD2. The CDR3 sequence is 21 residues long. Unmatched junction bases numbered 16, after V lost 0 bases and J lost 0 bases. In germline, CDR1 is SGHRS, CDR2 YFSETQ. CDR3 coding DNA: TGCGCCAGCAGCTTGGCCCCCGGACTAGCCGATACCCCCGCGAACACCGGGGAGCTGTTTTTT. Translated: CASSLAPGLADTPANTGELFF. Full variable domain (rest looked up from reference TRBV5-1 and TRBJ2-2): KAGVTQTPRYLIKTRGQQVTLSCSPISGHRSVSWYQQTPGQGLQFLFEYFSETQRNKGNFPGRFSGRQFSNSRSEMNVSTLELGDSALYLCASSLAPGLADTPANTGELFFGEGSRLTVL.

On this clonotype: A much larger clonotype is one base distant, so this may be a read error. V usage is TRBV14 and J usage is TRBJ2-7; TRBD1 agrees at 7 bases. The CDR3 is 12 residues long. The germline V gene has CDR1 SGHDN and CDR2 FVKESK. V was clipped by 7 bases and J by 6 bases; unmatched bases: 6. The CDR3 coding sequence is TGTGCCAGCATGACAGGGTGGAGCGAGCAGTACTTC. Its translation: CASMTGWSEQYF.